One T cell receptor beta chain is described in this entry. Its antigen is still unknown. The CDR3 covers 17 residues. V lost 2 bases, J lost 7 bases, and 20 bases lay in between. Germline-derived CDR1 and CDR2 are LGHDT and YNNKEL (reference sequence). Clones were read by immunoSEQ multiplex PCR, and TCRdb kept only the in-frame ones, dropping some. Found here are some 150,000 clones, around nine tenths of them singletons; the top ten hold approximately 2.8%. The sample comes from a study of T cell responses to AZD1222 COVID-19 vaccine. Study outcomes and limitations: Spike as a whole was targeted by vaccine-associated CD4 TCRs, dominant at 160-218 and 743-854. There were mostly white British donors and more females than males, and clonal diversity was possibly underestimated. After the peak T cell response, and only then, were repertoires sampled. Among AZD1222 vaccinees, only five or six were seropositive at baseline.

The clonotype originates from an adult who received the AZD1222 COVID-19 vaccine. Sample: peripheral blood, taken 28 days after the second AZD1222 dose. The chain couples TRBV3-1 (or the pseudogene TRBV3-2) to TRBJ1-4; a possible D gene is TRBD1 (5 bases). The CDR3 sequence: CASSQYGARQGGEKLFF. CDR3 DNA sequence: TGTGCCAGCAGCCAATATGGTGCCCGGCAGGGAGGTGAAAAACTGTTTTTT.